Sequencing of this T cell receptor beta chain was carried out in a study of cytomegalovirus exposure and HLA in healthy donors. Notes on the study in general: An apparent linkage of common viral pathogens to several of the most significant clusters emerged in a later analysis. Within a later analysis, the majority of CMV-associated TCR beta chains appeared HLA-restricted.

Comments on this clone: What it binds is not known.

CDR1 is MNHNY, CDR2 SVGAGI, per germline (reference sequence). The CDR3 covers 15 residues. Trimming cost V 5 bases and J 8 bases; bases outside gene matches: 11. This PCR relied on a set of 60 Vbeta primers and 13 Jbeta primers. Libraries were prepared by immunoSEQ multiplex PCR; TCRdb keeps only in-frame clonotypes and omits some of them. The sample consists of roughly 130,000 clones, less than 75% of them appearing once. The TCR originated in a woman aged 40 to 50 in good health and CMV-seropositive. V gene TRBV6-6 combines with J gene TRBJ1-4, with 7 nucleotides matching TRBD1. Source material: PBMCs. The CDR3 spells CASSRPTGVGEKLFF. CDR3 coding DNA: TGTGCCAGCAGTCGACCTACAGGGGTGGGGGAAAAACTGTTTTTT.